This T cell receptor (beta chain) was identified in a study of T cells after somatic rescue of genetic block (dated by TCRdb to 2018 to 2021). Context from the whole study: The study assessed how robust, over the long term, a T-cell system was when the system had developed through somatic rescue of a genetic block in T-cell development.

The library relied on the immunoSEQ multiplex PCR assay. TCRdb's version of the immuneACCESS table is confined to in-frame rearrangements and falls short of the full clone set. An unresolved V gene accounts for under half of the shortfall where checked; the remainder is of unknown origin. This sample comprises 85,000 to 90,000 clones, about nine tenths of them detected only once. The biggest ten clones account for about 1.5% of the sample. For this clone: Its specific antigen is unknown. Per-base quality was not reported, and no clone a single base away is much larger than it.

The germline V gene (reference sequence) provides CDR1 SGHAT and CDR2 FQDESV. The junction carries 16 bases between V and J, which are trimmed by 6 bases and 5 bases respectively. Counted from cysteine to phenylalanine, this CDR3 has 14 amino acids. The CDR3 DNA has 42 bases and is translated from base 1. The sequencing input was peripheral blood mononuclear cells (PBMCs). The sequence derives from a woman between 18 and 30 years old. This receptor chain uses TRBV11-1 and TRBJ1-2; the D segment could be TRBD1, given 6 matching bases. Here the CDR3 is given as CASSSIPTGYGYTF. In nucleotide form, the sequence is TGTGCCAGCAGTTCTATACCGACAGGTTATGGCTACACCTTC.